The 14 T cell receptor beta chains below were found in one sample sequenced in a study of cytomegalovirus exposure and HLA in healthy donors. Primers included in the PCR were 60 Vbeta and 13 Jbeta primers. Sequenced by immunoSEQ multiplex PCR; TCRdb stores in-frame clones only, minus some. This sample has a few hundred thousand clones, with over 75% found just once. Sequencing was carried out using PBMCs. These receptors were collected from a man younger than 35 in good health and CMV-seronegative.

In regard to this clone: Different DNA sequences within this sample yield the same CDR3. The chain joins TRBV6-5 to TRBJ2-1; 7 bases align to TRBD2. V trimming: 0 bases; J trimming: 8 bases; junction bases outside the gene matches: 1. From germline, CDR1 is MNHEY and CDR2 SVGAGI. The CDR3 runs to 13 residues. The CDR3 DNA is TGTGCCAGCAGTTACTCGGGAGGGTATGAGCAGTTCTTC. Translation gives CASSYSGGYEQFF.

This clone has more than one count but fewer than ten. The genes are TRBV4-2 and TRBJ2-1, with 8 bases matching TRBD2. The CDR3 covers 17 residues. J was trimmed by 10 bases and V by 0 bases; bases with no gene match: 14. Germline values: CDR1 LGHNA, CDR2 YNFKEQ. This chain's CDR3 is CASSQDQRPVPSGEQFF. CDR3 sequence (DNA): TGTGCCAGCAGCCAAGATCAAAGACCCGTACCTAGCGGGGAGCAGTTCTTC.

The chain has TRBV2 and TRBJ2-7; no definite D call. The CDR3 is made up of 13 amino acids. Germline CDR1 is SNHLY and CDR2 is FYNNEI. V shed 10 bases and J shed 3 bases, with 16 bases lying between them. Here the CDR3 DNA reads TGTGCCACCACCTCGACAACCGACTACGAGCAGTACTTC. It codes for CATTSTTDYEQYF.

The chain recombines TRBV4-3 with TRBJ2-2, with TRBD2 identical over 7 bases. The trim removed 1 base at V and 2 bases at J, leaving 4 bases unmatched. Germline V gene data show CDR1 as LGHNA and CDR2 as YSLEER. CDR3 length: 16 amino acids. The CDR3 nucleotides read TGCGCCAGCAGCCAAGGCAGCGGGACCAACACCGGGGAGCTGTTTTTT. Residues: CASSQGSGTNTGELFF.

This chain connects TRBV5-5 to TRBJ1-2; 7 bases map to TRBD1. The CDR3 consists of 13 residues. The V and J ends lost 1 base and 4 bases, in that order; junction bases with no gene match: 1. Looked up from germline, CDR1 is SGHKS and CDR2 is YYEKEE (reference sequence). CDR3 coding DNA: TGTGCCAGCAGCTTGTGGGACAGCTATGGCTACACCTTC. Its translation is CASSLWDSYGYTF.

J is TRBJ2-5 and V is TRBV9, with 9 bases lining up with TRBD1. CDR1 and CDR2 (germline): SGDLS, YYNGEE. The CDR3 is 14 amino acids. The V gene end was trimmed by 2 bases and the J gene end by 5 bases; junction bases not matched to a gene: 4. In DNA form, the CDR3 reads TGTGCCAGCAGCGTTGACAGGGGGTTGGAGACCCAGTACTTC. Its protein is CASSVDRGLETQYF.

This clone turned up a few times. J is TRBJ1-1 and V is TRBV7-6; D gene ambiguous. The CDR3 sequence is 15 residues long. The germline V and J ends were trimmed by 1 base and 0 bases, with 9 bases remaining between them. Germline V CDR1 and CDR2: SGHVS, FNYEAQ. The CDR3 loop reads CASSLGLPLNTEAFF. CDR3 in DNA: TGTGCCAGCAGCTTAGGACTCCCCCTGAACACTGAAGCTTTCTTT.

V is TRBV27 and J is TRBJ2-5, with a possible D match to TRBD1 (6 bases). The last part of the DNA fits TRBJ2-7 better; the J call may be wrong. Germline V lookup: CDR1 MNHEY, CDR2 SMNVEV (reference sequence). The CDR3 has 14 residues. This CDR3 is CASVSWGRTHEQYF. The CDR3 coding sequence is TGTGCCAGCGTATCGTGGGGGCGCACCCACGAGCAGTACTTC.

This chain connects TRBV28 to TRBJ2-7; no reliable D call. Germline CDR1 and CDR2: MDHEN and SYDVKM. V was pared by 7 bases and J by 2 bases, with 12 bases between. The CDR3 has 13 amino acids. In DNA, the CDR3 is TGTGCCAGCACCTTCTCAGTCCCCTACGAGCAGTACTTC. This encodes CASTFSVPYEQYF.

The CDR3 loop reads CASSSGLAPGTQYF. CDR3 sequence (DNA): TGTGCCAGCAGCTCGGGACTAGCGCCTGGGACCCAGTACTTC. The chain carries TRBV7-2 and TRBJ2-5; the match to TRBD2 covers 10 bases. This CDR3 has 14 residues. V was pared by 4 bases and J by 7 bases, with 6 bases of the junction left unmatched. Germline CDR1 and CDR2: SGHTA and FQGNSA.

This chain connects TRBV11-3 to TRBJ2-1, with TRBD2 matching over 10 bases. V lost 4 bases, J lost 8 bases, and 11 bases stayed unmatched. In germline, CDR1 is SGHNT, CDR2 YENEEA. The CDR3 is 16 residues long. The CDR3, as DNA: TGTGCCAGCAGCTCTCCTCTTAGCGGGGGGTTCTATGAGCAGTTCTTC. It yields the protein CASSSPLSGGFYEQFF.

The V gene is TRBV7-2, the J gene TRBJ2-1; D unclear. Germline loops: CDR1 SGHTA, CDR2 FQGNSA. The V and J ends lost 1 base and 7 bases respectively, with 14 bases between them. The CDR3 sequence is 15 residues long. The DNA of the CDR3 is TGTGCCAGCAGCTTAGACCCCCTCGTAGTGAATGAGCAGTTCTTC. Its protein is CASSLDPLVVNEQFF.

The gene calls are TRBV30 and TRBJ2-3, with 7 bases aligning to TRBD1. Unmatched junction bases numbered 7, after V lost 4 bases and J lost 6 bases. In germline, CDR1 is GTSNPN, CDR2 SVGIG (reference sequence). CDR3 length equals 13 residues. CDR3 protein: CAWTARGWDTQYF. CDR3 in DNA: TGTGCCTGGACAGCCAGGGGGTGGGATACGCAGTATTTT.

This clone was seen more than once but under ten times. The V and J genes are TRBV11-3 and TRBJ2-7; 7 nucleotides match TRBD1. CDR3 length: 12 residues. Germline V gives CDR1 SGHNT, CDR2 YENEEA. V shed 5 bases and J 3 bases; nucleotides not matched to a gene: 1. The CDR3: CASSRDSYEQYF. In DNA, the CDR3 is TGTGCCAGCAGCCGGGACAGCTACGAGCAGTACTTC.